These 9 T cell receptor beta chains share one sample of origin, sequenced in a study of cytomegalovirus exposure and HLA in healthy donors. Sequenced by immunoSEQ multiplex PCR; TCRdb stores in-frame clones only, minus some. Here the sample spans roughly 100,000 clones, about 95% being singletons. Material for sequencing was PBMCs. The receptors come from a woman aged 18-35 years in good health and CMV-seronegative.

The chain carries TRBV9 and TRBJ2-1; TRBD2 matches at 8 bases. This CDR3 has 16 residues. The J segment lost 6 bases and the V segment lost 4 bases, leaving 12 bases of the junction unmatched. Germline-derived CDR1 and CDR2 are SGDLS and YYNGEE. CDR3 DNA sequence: TGTGCCAGCAGCATTGGGAGCGGGAGAGGAGGCAATGAGCAGTTCTTC. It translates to CASSIGSGRGGNEQFF.

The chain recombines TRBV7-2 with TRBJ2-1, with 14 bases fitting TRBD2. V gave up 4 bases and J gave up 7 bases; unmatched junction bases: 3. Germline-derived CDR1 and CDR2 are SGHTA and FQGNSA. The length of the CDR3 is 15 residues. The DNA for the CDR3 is TGTGCCAGCAGCTCGGGACTAGCGGGGGCTAATGAGCAGTTCTTC. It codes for CASSSGLAGANEQFF.

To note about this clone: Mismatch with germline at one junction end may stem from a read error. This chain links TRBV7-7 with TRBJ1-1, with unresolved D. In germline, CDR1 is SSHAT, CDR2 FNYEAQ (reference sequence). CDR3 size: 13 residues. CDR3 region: CASSSGVSTEAFF. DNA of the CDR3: TGTGCTAGCAGCTCCGGGGTATCCACTGAAGCTTTCTTT.

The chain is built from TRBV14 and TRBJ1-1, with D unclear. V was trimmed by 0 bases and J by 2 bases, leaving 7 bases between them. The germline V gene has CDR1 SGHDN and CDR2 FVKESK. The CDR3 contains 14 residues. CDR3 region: CASSQDALNTEAFF. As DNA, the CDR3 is TGTGCCAGCAGCCAAGATGCGCTCAACACTGAAGCTTTCTTT.

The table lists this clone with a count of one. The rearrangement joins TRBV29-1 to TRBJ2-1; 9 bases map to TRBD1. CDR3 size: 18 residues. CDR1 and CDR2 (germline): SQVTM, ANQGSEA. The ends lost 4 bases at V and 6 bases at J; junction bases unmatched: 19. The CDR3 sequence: CSVAPKQHRGRILNEQFF. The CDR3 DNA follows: TGCAGCGTTGCTCCAAAGCAGCACAGGGGGCGGATTCTCAATGAGCAGTTCTTC.

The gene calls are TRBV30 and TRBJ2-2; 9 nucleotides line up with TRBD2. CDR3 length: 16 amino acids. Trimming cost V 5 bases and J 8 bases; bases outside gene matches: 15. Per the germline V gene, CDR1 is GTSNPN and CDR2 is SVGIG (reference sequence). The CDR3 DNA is TGTGCCTGGCAAGGATTGCGGGAGGGCCAAGGAGGGGAGCTGTTTTTT. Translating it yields CAWQGLREGQGGELFF.

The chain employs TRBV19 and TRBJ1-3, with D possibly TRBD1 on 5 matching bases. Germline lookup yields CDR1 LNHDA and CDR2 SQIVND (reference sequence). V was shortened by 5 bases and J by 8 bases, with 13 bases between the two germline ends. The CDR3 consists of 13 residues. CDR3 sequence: CASSPRGGDTIYF. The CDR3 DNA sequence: TGTGCCAGTAGTCCCCGGGGAGGGGACACCATATATTTT.

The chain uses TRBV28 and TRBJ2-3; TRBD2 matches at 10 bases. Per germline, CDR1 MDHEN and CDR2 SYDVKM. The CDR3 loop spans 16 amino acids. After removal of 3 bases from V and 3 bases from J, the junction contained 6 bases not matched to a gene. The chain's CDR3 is CASSFLLAGVTDTQYF. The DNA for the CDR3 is TGTGCCAGCAGTTTCCTTCTAGCGGGAGTAACAGATACGCAGTATTTT.

CDR3: CATRDRVNTEAFF. CDR3 coding DNA: TGTGCCACCCGGGACAGGGTGAACACTGAAGCTTTCTTT. The gene calls are TRBV10-3 and TRBJ1-1; TRBD1 matches at 9 bases. The germline V gene encodes CDR1 ENHRY and CDR2 SYGVKD. The J segment lost 0 bases and the V segment lost 10 bases, leaving 3 bases of the junction unmatched. This CDR3 contains 13 residues.